This T cell receptor beta chain derives from a study of siplizumab effects on memory and regulatory T cells. V was trimmed by 6 bases and J by 1 base, leaving 9 bases between them. The CDR3 contains 13 residues. Per germline, CDR1 KGHSH and CDR2 LQKENI. As to this clone: Antigen specificity is unknown.

The data were produced by immunoSEQ multiplex PCR, yet TCRdb's version contains in-frame clones alone and is incomplete. The repertoire holds roughly 9,200 clones, with around 40% as singletons. Coculture of the mixed lymphocyte reaction cells took place at 37 degrees C and lasted around 6 days. The chain combines TRBV18 with TRBJ1-2; maybe TRBD1 (5 bases). The source of this sequence is a human donor in good health; the cells came from an allogeneic mixed lymphocyte reaction. The sequenced sample consisted of CFSE-low (dividing) CD4+ T cells sorted from an allogeneic mixed lymphocyte reaction. DNA of the CDR3: TGTGCCAGCTCGCCAGGGATTAACTATGGCTACACCTTC. As protein: CASSPGINYGYTF.